This entry is about one T cell receptor beta chain. TCRdb's copy holds only in-frame clones and misses some; the assay was immunoSEQ multiplex PCR. This table holds about 26,000 clones, 79% found once. This CDR3 has 16 amino acids. Losses at the gene ends were 0 bases for V and 5 bases for J; bases not matched to a gene: 6. Germline loops: CDR1 MNHNS, CDR2 SASEGT. The data stem from a study of OX40 agonist ivuxolimab in advanced cancers. The origin of this receptor is an adult with an advanced solid tumor such as melanoma, head and neck, liver or kidney cancer. The rearrangement joins TRBV6-1 to TRBJ2-1; 8 bases are a match to TRBD1. Material: CD4+ or CD8+ T cells sorted from blood, obtained in a trial of the OX40 agonist ivuxolimab. The CDR3 DNA is TGTGCCAGCAGTGAAGCCTGGACAGGGCCGAACAATGAGCAGTTCTTC. Encoded protein: CASSEAWTGPNNEQFF.